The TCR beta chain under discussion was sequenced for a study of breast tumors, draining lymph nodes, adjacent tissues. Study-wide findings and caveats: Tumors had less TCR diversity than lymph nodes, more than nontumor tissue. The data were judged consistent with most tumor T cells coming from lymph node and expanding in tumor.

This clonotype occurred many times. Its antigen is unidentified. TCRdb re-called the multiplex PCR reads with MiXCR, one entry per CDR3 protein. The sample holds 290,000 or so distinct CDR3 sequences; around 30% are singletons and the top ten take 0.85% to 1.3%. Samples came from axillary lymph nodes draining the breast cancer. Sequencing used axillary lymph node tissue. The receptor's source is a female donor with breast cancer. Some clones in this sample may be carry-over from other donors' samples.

The CDR3 sequence: CASRLAEGKGTQYF. The CDR3 DNA is TGTGCCAGCAGGCTAGCCGAGGGAAAGGGGACCCAGTACTTC. The chain uses TRBV7-9 and TRBJ2-5; possibly TRBD2 for D (5 bases). The V end was cut by 6 bases, the J end by 7 bases, with 18 bases between. The germline CDR1 and CDR2 sequences are SEHNR and FQNEAQ (reference sequence). The length of the CDR3 is 14 residues.